The rows below give T cell receptor beta chains drawn from one sample of a study of blood T cell repertoires in COVID-19. Repertoires were generated with immunoSEQ multiplex PCR, while TCRdb's copy carries only in-frame clones and drops some. The repertoire has 70,000 or so clones, over 75% of them found once; the top ten carry over 7.5%. The material sequenced was peripheral blood. All receptors come from a human donor in a cohort sampled during active COVID-19. Both conserved end residues are part of each CDR3. D genes are given only for firm matches. Clone size appears in some rows only: once, few, many, or a class for an expanded clone.

j_call,clone_size,d_call,v_call,cdr3_nt,cdr3_aa
TRBJ1-6,.,.,TRBV4-3,TGCGCCAGCAGCCAAGTGGCCTCGGGTAATTCACCCCTCCACTTT,CASSQVASGNSPLHF
TRBJ1-1,few,.,TRBV20-1,TGCAGTGCAAGTACAATGAACACTGAAGCTTTCTTT,CSASTMNTEAFF
TRBJ2-3,.,.,TRBV15,TGTGCCACCAGCAGAGATCTTCCATCGGGGACAGATACGCAGTATTTT,CATSRDLPSGTDTQYF
TRBJ2-1,.,TRBD2,TRBV4-3,TGCGCCAGCAGCCAACTGGGACTAGCGGGAGGGCAGCAGTTCTTC,CASSQLGLAGGQQFF
TRBJ2-5,.,.,TRBV7-9,TGTGCCAGCAGGTCAGCGGGCCAAGCGGAGACCCAGTACTTC,CASRSAGQAETQYF
TRBJ2-6,.,.,TRBV4-2,TGTGCCAGCAGCCAAGATCGGGGGTCTGGGGCCAACGTCCTGACTTTC,CASSQDRGSGANVLTF
TRBJ2-1,.,TRBD2,TRBV28,TGTGCCAGCAGCTTTAGCGGGCTTTTCAATGAGCAGTTCTTC,CASSFSGLFNEQFF
TRBJ1-5,.,.,TRBV28,TGTGCCAGCAGACTAGGTTCGGTTTTGCGCAATCAGCCCCAGCATTTT,CASRLGSVLRNQPQHF
TRBJ1-4,.,.,TRBV7-9,TGTGCCAGCAGCTCCTCCGGGGTTCCTAATGAAAAACTGTTTTTT,CASSSSGVPNEKLFF
TRBJ2-7,.,.,TRBV5-4,TGTGCCAGCAGCCCTAGGACTAATACCTATGAGCAGTACTTC,CASSPRTNTYEQYF
TRBJ1-1,.,.,TRBV15,TGTGCCACCAGCATAGTCCCCAGGGGCTCAAGGCGCACTGAAGCTTTCTTT,CATSIVPRGSRRTEAFF
TRBJ2-7,.,TRBD1,TRBV6-1,TGTGCCAGCAGTGAAACGGACAGGTCCGCCGAGCAGTACTTC,CASSETDRSAEQYF
TRBJ2-3,.,.,TRBV28,TGTGCCAGCAGTAAGGGACTCCCGGGTTTGACAGATACGCAGTATTTT,CASSKGLPGLTDTQYF
TRBJ1-2,.,.,TRBV28,TGTGCCAGCATTCTTCAAGCAGGGGTTGGTGGCTACACCTTC,CASILQAGVGGYTF
TRBJ2-1,.,.,TRBV24-1,TGTGCCACCAGTGATTCGGTAGGCCGGGTCTCCTACAATGAGCAGTTCTTC,CATSDSVGRVSYNEQFF
TRBJ2-1,.,.,TRBV2,TGTGCCAGCAGTGAAGAGAGTGAGCAGTTCTTC,CASSEESEQFF
TRBJ2-7,few,.,TRBV19,TGTGCCAGTAGTCCGACAGGAGTTTACGAGCAGTACTTC,CASSPTGVYEQYF
TRBJ2-5,.,.,TRBV15,TGTGCCACCAGCAGAGATCTCGAGACAGCTCAAGAGACCCAGTACTTC,CATSRDLETAQETQYF
TRBJ2-7,.,.,TRBV7-2,TGTGCCAGCAGCTTAACCCCGGGTTTCTCCTACGAGCAGTACTTC,CASSLTPGFSYEQYF
TRBJ2-7,.,TRBD2,TRBV2,TGTGCCAGCAGCCCCGGGGCTAGCGGGAGCCGACCCTACGAGCAGTACTTC,CASSPGASGSRPYEQYF
TRBJ2-2,.,.,TRBV19,TGTGCCAGTAGGCCCACCAACGGGGCCGGGGAGCTGTTTTTT,CASRPTNGAGELFF
TRBJ1-2,.,.,TRBV20-1,TGCAGTGCACGAGACTCTAGCAGCTACACCTTC,CSARDSSSYTF
TRBJ2-7,.,.,TRBV28,TGTGCCAGCACCCCGGTAAGGGGGTGGGAGCAGTACTTC,CASTPVRGWEQYF
TRBJ2-5,.,TRBD1,TRBV7-9,TGTGCCAGCAGCTTAGGGGACAGGAGTCAAGAGACCCAGTACTTC,CASSLGDRSQETQYF
TRBJ1-1,.,.,TRBV4-3,TGCGCCAGCAGCCGGGGGGAAAACACTGAAGCTTTCTTT,CASSRGENTEAFF
TRBJ2-7,.,.,TRBV18,TGTGCCAGCTCGACCAGTCCACAGGGAATCTCCGAGCAGTACTTC,CASSTSPQGISEQYF
TRBJ2-3,.,TRBD1,TRBV19,TGTGCCAGTAGTTTCGGGACAGGGTATGATACGCAGTATTTT,CASSFGTGYDTQYF
TRBJ1-1,few,TRBD1,TRBV2,TGTGCCAGCAGTTGGGACAGGGCCAGTTCTGGGGCTTTCTTT,CASSWDRASSGAFF
TRBJ2-3,.,.,TRBV12-3/TRBV12-4,TGTGCCAGCAACAAACAATCAGATACGCAGTATTTT,CASNKQSDTQYF
TRBJ1-2,.,TRBD1,TRBV30,TGTGCCTGGAGTCCACAGGGGGCCGGTGGTGGCTACACCTTC,CAWSPQGAGGGYTF
TRBJ1-4,.,.,TRBV18,TGTGCCAGCTGTGCGGGGCGAGCTAATGAAAAACTGTTTTTT,CASCAGRANEKLFF
TRBJ2-5,.,.,TRBV14,TGTGCCAGCAGCCAATTGTCACAGCAAGAGACCCAGTACTTC,CASSQLSQQETQYF
TRBJ2-3,.,TRBD1,TRBV10-3,TGTGCCATCAGTCGGGGACAGAACACAGATACGCAGTATTTT,CAISRGQNTDTQYF
TRBJ2-7,.,TRBD1,TRBV11-2,TGTGCCAGCAGCGCTCCCGGGACAGGGGACGAGCAGTACTTC,CASSAPGTGDEQYF
TRBJ2-3,once,TRBD2,TRBV23-1,TGCGCCAGCAGTCACCCCACTAGCGCGGCCGATTGTGTGGGGCAGTATTTT,CASSHPTSAADCVGQYF
TRBJ2-2,.,.,TRBV4-1,TGCGCCAGCAGCCAACCCTGGGACTTCACCGGGGAGCTGTTTTTT,CASSQPWDFTGELFF
TRBJ2-7,.,TRBD2,TRBV7-2,TGTGCCAGCAGCCGGGTTTATGTGGCGGGAGCTATGGAGCAGTACTTC,CASSRVYVAGAMEQYF
TRBJ2-3,.,.,TRBV7-2,TGTGCCAGCAGCTTTCAGGGTGCGACAGATACGCAGTATTTT,CASSFQGATDTQYF
TRBJ1-5,.,.,TRBV7-2,TGTGCCAGCAGCCCTAGTCAACAGACAGGCGATCAGCCCCAGCATTTT,CASSPSQQTGDQPQHF
TRBJ2-7,few,.,TRBV4-2,TGTGCCAGCAGCCAAGATTCTAGCACCTACGAGCAGTACTTC,CASSQDSSTYEQYF
TRBJ1-1,once,.,TRBV7-2,TGTGCCAGCAGCCCTCAGGGCTCTGAAGCTTTCTTT,CASSPQGSEAFF